Listed below are T cell receptor beta chains from one sample, sequenced in a study of blood T cells in healthy people across ages. TCRdb passed the 5' RACE reads through MiXCR, listing each CDR3 protein once. The sample lists about 780,000 distinct CDR3 sequences, under 30% occurring once. These same data were also listed under a study on T cells of mothers and their children.

The sample taken for sequencing was blood. Receptors were obtained from a boy younger than 18 in good health. Each CDR3 is given without its conserved first and last residue. The order of the fields is V gene, J gene, CDR3 protein.

>TRBV4-1|TRBJ2-6
ASSQVSGVLGANVLT
>TRBV5-1|TRBJ1-1
ASSAGQGTPEAF
>TRBV7-9|TRBJ2-3
ASSFPTGDTDTQY
>TRBV27|TRBJ2-2
ASSLSMGLAVGAGELF
>TRBV29-1|TRBJ1-1
GSQGQVNTEAF
>TRBV20-1|TRBJ2-7
SARDNARTYEQY
>TRBV11-2|TRBJ2-5
ASSVAGAREIQY
>TRBV5-1|TRBJ2-5
ASSLDAGMETQY
>TRBV5-1|TRBJ2-7
ASSYRQAGYEQY
>TRBV7-3|TRBJ2-3
ASSLVLGSDTQY
>TRBV3-1|TRBJ2-7
ASSHGGGLYEQY
>TRBV16|-
ASSQWVNEQF
>TRBV9|TRBJ1-1
ASSERGGNTEAF
>TRBV12-3/TRBV12-4|TRBJ1-5
ASSLLGTGINQPQH
>TRBV3-1|TRBJ1-1
ASSLQFTLMNTEAF
>TRBV7-9|TRBJ2-3
ASRPGGPPDTQY
>TRBV29-1|TRBJ2-4
SAAEDRDIQY
>TRBV15|TRBJ1-4
ATSRDLGREEKLF
>TRBV9|-
ASSPQGQGIVNEQF
>TRBV20-1|TRBJ1-1
SARGRGNRDTEAF
>TRBV29-1|TRBJ2-7
SVEVGQEISYEQY
>TRBV20-1|TRBJ1-1
SAREWGSGTEAF
>TRBV6-5|TRBJ2-2
ASSTDFNTGELF
>TRBV5-5|TRBJ2-7
ASSLRFSYEQY
>TRBV12-3/TRBV12-4|TRBJ1-2
ASNPSGGPGNYGYT
>TRBV12-3/TRBV12-4|TRBJ1-4
ASRPSGAINEKLF
>TRBV29-1|TRBJ2-4
SVDGTDKNIQY
>TRBV28|-
ASSFSGTPSYTEQF
>TRBV20-1|TRBJ2-5
SARPPSGKETQY
>TRBV6-6|TRBJ2-1
ASRVISRGRVDEQF
>TRBV5-1|-
ASSDLPGYEQY
>TRBV6-5|TRBJ2-7
ASSYSGGSIYEQY
>TRBV11-2|TRBJ2-4
ASNTWAENIQY
>TRBV4-1|TRBJ1-2
ASSQGVPTWGYT
>TRBV30|TRBJ2-7
AWSPGFPEQY
>TRBV9|-
ASSVGGVRGNEQF
>TRBV7-6|TRBJ1-1
ASTRPGVALNTEAF
>TRBV9|TRBJ1-4
ASSGSGTPNEKLF
>TRBV7-9|TRBJ2-1
ASSFFVGGDDNEQF
>TRBV12-3/TRBV12-4|TRBJ2-2
ASTPGAGTGELF
>TRBV12-3/TRBV12-4|TRBJ2-1
ASSPQGTIDNEQF
>TRBV28|TRBJ1-5
ASSSQTGYSNQPQH
>TRBV3-1|TRBJ2-5
ASTRMEQETQY
>TRBV5-1|TRBJ2-5
ASSLVGTRGETQY
>TRBV20-1|TRBJ2-5
SAPRGGRETQY
>TRBV4-2|TRBJ1-4
ASSQGGLVNEKLF
>TRBV24-1|-
ATSDSRLPPSYNEQF
>TRBV12-3/TRBV12-4|TRBJ2-1
ASSTGREYNEQF
>TRBV5-1|TRBJ2-1
ASSLTGGVYNEQF
>TRBV7-9|TRBJ2-7
ASRDVRGTEQY
>TRBV3-1|TRBJ2-1
ASQGGSSYNEQF
>TRBV29-1|TRBJ2-7
SVEVVGSEQY